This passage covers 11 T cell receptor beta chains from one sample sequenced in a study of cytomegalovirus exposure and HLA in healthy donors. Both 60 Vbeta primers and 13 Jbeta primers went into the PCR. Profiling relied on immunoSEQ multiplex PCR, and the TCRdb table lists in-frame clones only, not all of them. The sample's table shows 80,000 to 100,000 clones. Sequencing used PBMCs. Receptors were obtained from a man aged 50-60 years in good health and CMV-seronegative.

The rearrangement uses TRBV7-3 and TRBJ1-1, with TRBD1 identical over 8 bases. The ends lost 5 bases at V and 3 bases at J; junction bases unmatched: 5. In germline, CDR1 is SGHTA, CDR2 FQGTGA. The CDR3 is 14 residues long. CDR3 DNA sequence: TGTGCCAGCAGCAGACAGGGGTTGGACACTGAAGCTTTCTTT. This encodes CASSRQGLDTEAFF.

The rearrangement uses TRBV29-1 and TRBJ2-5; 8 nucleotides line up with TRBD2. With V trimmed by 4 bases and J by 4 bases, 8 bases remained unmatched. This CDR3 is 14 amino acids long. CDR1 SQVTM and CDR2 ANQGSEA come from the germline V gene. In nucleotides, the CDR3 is TGCAGCGTTGTTCCCACTAGCGGAAGAGAGACCCAGTACTTC. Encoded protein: CSVVPTSGRETQYF. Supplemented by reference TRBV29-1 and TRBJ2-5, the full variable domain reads SAVISQKPSRDICQRGTSLTIQCQVDSQVTMMFWYRQQPGQSLTLIATANQGSEATYESGFVIDKFPISRPNLTFSTLTVSNMSPEDSSIYLCSVVPTSGRETQYFGPGTRLLVL.

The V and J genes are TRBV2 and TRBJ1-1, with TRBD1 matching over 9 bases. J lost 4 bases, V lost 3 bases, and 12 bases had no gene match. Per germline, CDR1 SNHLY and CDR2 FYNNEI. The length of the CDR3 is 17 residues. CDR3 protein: CASSDTGGAGFVTEAFF. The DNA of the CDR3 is TGTGCCAGCAGTGACACAGGGGGCGCGGGTTTTGTCACTGAAGCTTTCTTT.

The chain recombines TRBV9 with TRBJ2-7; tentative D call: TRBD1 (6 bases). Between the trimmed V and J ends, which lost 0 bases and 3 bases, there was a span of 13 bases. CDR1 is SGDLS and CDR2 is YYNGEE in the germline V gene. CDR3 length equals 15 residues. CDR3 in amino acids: CASSVDWQGNYEQYF. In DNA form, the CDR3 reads TGTGCCAGCAGCGTAGATTGGCAGGGGAACTACGAGCAGTACTTC.

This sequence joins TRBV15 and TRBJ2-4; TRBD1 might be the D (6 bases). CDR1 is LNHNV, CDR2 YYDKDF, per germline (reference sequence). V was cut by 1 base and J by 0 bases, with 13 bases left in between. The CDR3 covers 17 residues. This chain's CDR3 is CATSRVWDNLAKNIQYF. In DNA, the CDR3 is TGTGCCACCAGCAGAGTGTGGGACAACTTAGCCAAAAACATTCAGTACTTC.

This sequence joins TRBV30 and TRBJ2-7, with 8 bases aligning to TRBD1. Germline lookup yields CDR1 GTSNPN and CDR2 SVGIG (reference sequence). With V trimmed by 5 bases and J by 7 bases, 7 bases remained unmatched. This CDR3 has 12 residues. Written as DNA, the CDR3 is TGTGCCTGGCTAAGCCGGACAGGGGAGCAGTACTTC. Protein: CAWLSRTGEQYF.

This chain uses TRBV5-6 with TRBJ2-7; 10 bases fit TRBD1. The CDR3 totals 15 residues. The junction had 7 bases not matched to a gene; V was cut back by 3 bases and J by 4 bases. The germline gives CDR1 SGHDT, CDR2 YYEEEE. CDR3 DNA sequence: TGTGCCAGCAGCTCACCGGGACAGGGGATGTACGAGCAGTACTTC. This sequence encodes CASSSPGQGMYEQYF. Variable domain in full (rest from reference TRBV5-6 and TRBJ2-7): DAGVTQSPTHLIKTRGQQVTLRCSPKSGHDTVSWYQQALGQGPQFIFQYYEEEERQRGNFPDRFSGHQFPNYSSELNVNALLLGDSALYLCASSSPGQGMYEQYFGPGTRLTVT.

The CDR3 reads CASSKLDNEQFF. CDR3 sequence (DNA): TGTGCCAGCAGTAAACTAGACAATGAGCAGTTCTTC. The chain employs TRBV6-1 and TRBJ2-1; perhaps TRBD2 as D (5 bases). V was pared by 5 bases and J by 5 bases, with 7 bases between. This CDR3 region has 12 residues. From germline, CDR1 is MNHNS and CDR2 SASEGT.

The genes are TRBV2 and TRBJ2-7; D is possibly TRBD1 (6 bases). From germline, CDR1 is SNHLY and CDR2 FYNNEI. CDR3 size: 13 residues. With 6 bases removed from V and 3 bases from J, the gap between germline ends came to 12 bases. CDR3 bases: TGTGCCAGCAGGTTACAGGGAATCTACGAGCAGTACTTC. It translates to CASRLQGIYEQYF.

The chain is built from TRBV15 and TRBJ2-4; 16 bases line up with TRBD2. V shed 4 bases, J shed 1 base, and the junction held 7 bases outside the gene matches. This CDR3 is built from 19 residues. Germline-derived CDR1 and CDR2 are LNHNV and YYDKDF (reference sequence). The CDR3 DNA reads TGTGCCACCAGCAAAGGGACTAGCGGGGGGGCCGGGGCCAAAAACATTCAGTACTTC. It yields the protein CATSKGTSGGAGAKNIQYF.

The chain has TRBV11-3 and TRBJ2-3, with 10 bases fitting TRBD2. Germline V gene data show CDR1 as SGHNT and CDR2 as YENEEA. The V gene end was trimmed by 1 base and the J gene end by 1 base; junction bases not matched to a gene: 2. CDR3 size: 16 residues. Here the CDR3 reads CASSLGTSGGTDTQYF. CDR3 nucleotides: TGTGCCAGCAGCTTAGGTACTAGCGGGGGCACAGATACGCAGTATTTT. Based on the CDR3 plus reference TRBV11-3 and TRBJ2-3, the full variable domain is EAGVVQSPRYKIIEKKQPVAFWCNPISGHNTLYWYLQNLGQGPELLIRYENEEAVDDSQLPKDRFSAERLKGVDSTLKIQPAELGDSAVYLCASSLGTSGGTDTQYFGPGTRLTVL.